Following are 10 T cell receptor beta chains from one sample sequenced in a study of blood T cell repertoires in COVID-19. Profiling relied on immunoSEQ multiplex PCR, and the TCRdb table lists in-frame clones only, not all of them. The sample has some 83,000 clones, over 75% seen once. The material sequenced was peripheral blood. The receptors originated from a man aged 45-60 years with acute or convalescent COVID-19.

This clone was counted once. This chain uses TRBV14 with TRBJ2-5, with 9 bases lining up with TRBD1. TRBJ2-7 matches the DNA end more closely, so the J call is doubtful. The CDR3 is 14 amino acids. Per the germline V gene, CDR1 is SGHDN and CDR2 is FVKESK. The CDR3 DNA sequence: TGTGCCAGCAGCCCGCTGACAGGGGGGTACGAGCAGTACTTC. Protein product: CASSPLTGGYEQYF.

At least ten counts were recorded for this clone. The chain links TRBV6-4 to TRBJ2-1, with TRBD2 matching over 14 bases. The germline V gene has CDR1 MRHNA and CDR2 SNTAGT. The V segment lost 2 bases and the J segment 6 bases; nucleotides outside the gene matches: 0. The CDR3 runs to 15 residues. CDR3 protein: CASSDGTSGGNEQFF. The CDR3 nucleotides read TGTGCCAGCAGTGACGGGACTAGCGGGGGCAATGAGCAGTTCTTC.

CDR3 region: CATSGGLAYGYTF. CDR3 bases: TGTGCCACTTCGGGGGGTTTAGCCTATGGCTACACCTTC. The chain employs TRBV24-1 and TRBJ1-2; tentative D call: TRBD1 (5 bases). V was trimmed by 10 bases and J by 4 bases, leaving 15 bases between them. Germline CDR1 KGHDR, CDR2 SFDVKD. There are 13 residues in the CDR3.

The V and J genes are TRBV11-3 and TRBJ2-2, with TRBD1 matching 10 bases. The CDR3 is 15 amino acids. Germline loops: CDR1 SGHNT, CDR2 YENEEA. The V segment lost 5 bases and the J segment 2 bases; nucleotides outside the gene matches: 2. The CDR3 spells CASSRTGGNTGELFF. The CDR3 nucleotides read TGTGCCAGCAGCCGGACAGGGGGAAACACCGGGGAGCTGTTTTTT.

This clone was observed a few times. V gene TRBV11-1 combines with J gene TRBJ2-5, with TRBD2 identical over 11 bases. The CDR3 length is 16 residues. Germline V gives CDR1 SGHAT, CDR2 FQDESV (reference sequence). Trimming at V came to 5 bases and at J to 1 base, leaving 6 bases not matched to a gene. CDR3 residues: CASSKRSGRVQETQYF. CDR3 nucleotide sequence: TGTGCCAGCAGCAAACGTAGCGGGAGGGTCCAAGAGACCCAGTACTTC.

About this clone: Compared with germline, one end of the junction differs, possibly owing to a read error. This chain links TRBV19 with TRBJ1-5; 11 nucleotides align to TRBD1. CDR3 size: 16 residues. The germline CDR1 and CDR2 sequences are LNHDA and SQIVND (reference sequence). The CDR3: CASRIGTGGINQPQHF. As DNA, the CDR3 is TGTGCCAGTAGAATAGGGACAGGGGGAATCAATCAGCCCCAGCATTTT.

V is TRBV7-9 and J is TRBJ2-7; D is uncertain. The CDR3 loop spans 12 amino acids. Germline V gene data show CDR1 as SEHNR and CDR2 as FQNEAQ (reference sequence). Trimming took off 0 bases at V and 6 bases at J, with 6 bases between the two ends. CDR3 in amino acids: CASSLAAVEQYF. The CDR3 bases are TGTGCCAGCAGCTTAGCGGCGGTCGAGCAGTACTTC. The full variable domain, completed using reference TRBV7-9 and TRBJ2-7, is DTGVSQNPRHKITKRGQNVTFRCDPISEHNRLYWYRQTLGQGPEFLTYFQNEAQLEKSRLLSDRFSAERPKGSFSTLEIQRTEQGDSAMYLCASSLAAVEQYFGPGTRLTVT.

The rearrangement joins TRBV5-5 to TRBJ1-2; TRBD1 is a possible D gene (5 bases). The CDR3 contains 14 residues. Germline loops: CDR1 SGHKS, CDR2 YYEKEE (reference sequence). The V gene lost 1 base and the J gene lost 2 bases, with 9 bases spanning the gap. Here the CDR3 reads CASSLTGINYGYTF. The CDR3 region has the DNA TGTGCCAGCAGCTTGACAGGCATCAACTATGGCTACACCTTC.

The chain recombines TRBV3-1 (or the pseudogene TRBV3-2) with TRBJ1-5; tentatively, D is TRBD1 (6 bases). The CDR3 extends over 13 amino acids. The germline CDR1 and CDR2 sequences are LGHDT and YNNKEL (reference sequence). V lost 1 base and J lost 5, with 6 bases in between. The chain's CDR3 is CASSQGGHQPQHF. The CDR3 DNA sequence: TGTGCCAGCAGCCAAGGGGGGCATCAGCCCCAGCATTTT.

In this sample, this clone turned up a few times. The CDR3 DNA is TGCAGTGCTAGAGATCCCCCGGTACAGTTCTTC. It yields the protein CSARDPPVQFF. The genes are TRBV20-1 and TRBJ2-1; no clear D. The CDR3 runs to 11 residues. V gave up 0 bases and J gave up 13 bases, with 10 bases separating them. Germline loops: CDR1 DFQATT, CDR2 SNEGSKA (reference sequence).